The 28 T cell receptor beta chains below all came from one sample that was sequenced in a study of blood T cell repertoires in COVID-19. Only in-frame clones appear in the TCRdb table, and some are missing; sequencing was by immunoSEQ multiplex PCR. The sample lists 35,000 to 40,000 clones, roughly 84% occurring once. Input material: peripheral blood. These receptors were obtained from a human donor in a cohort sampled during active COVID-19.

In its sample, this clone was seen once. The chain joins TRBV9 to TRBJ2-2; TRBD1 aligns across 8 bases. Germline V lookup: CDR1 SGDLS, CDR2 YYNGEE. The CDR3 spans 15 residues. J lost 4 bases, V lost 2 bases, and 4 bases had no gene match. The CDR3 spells CASSVRTGSTGELFF. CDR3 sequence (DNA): TGTGCCAGCAGCGTCAGGACAGGGAGCACCGGGGAGCTGTTTTTT.

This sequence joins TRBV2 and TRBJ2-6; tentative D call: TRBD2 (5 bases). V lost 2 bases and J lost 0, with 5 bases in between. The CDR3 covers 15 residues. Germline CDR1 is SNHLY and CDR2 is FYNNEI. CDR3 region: CASSERGSGANVLTF. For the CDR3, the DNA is TGTGCCAGCAGTGAACGGGGCTCTGGGGCCAACGTCCTGACTTTC.

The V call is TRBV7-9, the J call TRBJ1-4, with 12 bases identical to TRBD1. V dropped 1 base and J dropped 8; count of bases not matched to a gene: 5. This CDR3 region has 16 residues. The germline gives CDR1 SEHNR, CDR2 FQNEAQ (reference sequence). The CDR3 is CASSLGGTGGREKLFF. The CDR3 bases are TGTGCCAGCAGCTTAGGAGGGACAGGGGGCAGGGAAAAACTGTTTTTT. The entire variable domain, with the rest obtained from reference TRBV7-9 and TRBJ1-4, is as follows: DTGVSQNPRHKITKRGQNVTFRCDPISEHNRLYWYRQTLGQGPEFLTYFQNEAQLEKSRLLSDRFSAERPKGSFSTLEIQRTEQGDSAMYLCASSLGGTGGREKLFFGSGTQLSVL.

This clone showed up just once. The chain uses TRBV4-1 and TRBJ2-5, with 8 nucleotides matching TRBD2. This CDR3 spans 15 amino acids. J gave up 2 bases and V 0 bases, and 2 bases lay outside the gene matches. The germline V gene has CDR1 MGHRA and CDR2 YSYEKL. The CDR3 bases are TGCGCCAGCAGCCAAGAGGGGACTAGTCAAGAGACCCAGTACTTC. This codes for CASSQEGTSQETQYF.

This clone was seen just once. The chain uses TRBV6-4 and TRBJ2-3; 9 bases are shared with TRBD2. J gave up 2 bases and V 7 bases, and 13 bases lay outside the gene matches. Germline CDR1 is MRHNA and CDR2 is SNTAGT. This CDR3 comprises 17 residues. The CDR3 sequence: CASNRGASGVNTDTQYF. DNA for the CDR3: TGTGCCAGCAACCGTGGGGCTAGCGGGGTTAACACAGATACGCAGTATTTT.

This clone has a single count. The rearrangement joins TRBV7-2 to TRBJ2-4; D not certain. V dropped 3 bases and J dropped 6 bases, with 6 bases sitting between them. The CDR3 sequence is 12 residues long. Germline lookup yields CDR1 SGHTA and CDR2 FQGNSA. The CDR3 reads CASSLGLNIQYF. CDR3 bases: TGTGCCAGCAGCTTGGGCTTAAACATTCAGTACTTC.

The CDR3 nucleotides are TGTGCCAGCAGTCCACCGGGCAGGGTGAACACTGAAGCTTTCTTT. Translated, it gives CASSPPGRVNTEAFF. This rearrangement joins TRBV6-2 or TRBV6-3 to TRBJ1-1, with a weak D call TRBD1 (5 bases). Germline V lookup: CDR1 MNHEY, CDR2 SVGEGT. V was clipped by 5 bases and J by 0 bases, with 13 bases between them. The CDR3 spans 15 residues.

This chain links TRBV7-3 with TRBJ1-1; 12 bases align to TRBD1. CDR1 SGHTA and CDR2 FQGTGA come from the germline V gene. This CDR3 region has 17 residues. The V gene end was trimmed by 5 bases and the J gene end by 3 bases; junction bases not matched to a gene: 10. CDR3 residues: CASSLTGTGGAYTEAFF. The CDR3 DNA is TGTGCCAGCAGCCTCACCGGGACAGGGGGCGCTTACACTGAAGCTTTCTTT.

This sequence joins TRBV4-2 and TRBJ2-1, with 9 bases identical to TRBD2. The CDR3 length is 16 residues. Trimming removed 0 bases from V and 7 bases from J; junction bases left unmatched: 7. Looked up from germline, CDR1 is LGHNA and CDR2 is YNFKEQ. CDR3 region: CASSQELAGGPNEQFF. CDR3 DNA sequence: TGTGCCAGCAGCCAAGAATTGGCGGGGGGGCCTAATGAGCAGTTCTTC.

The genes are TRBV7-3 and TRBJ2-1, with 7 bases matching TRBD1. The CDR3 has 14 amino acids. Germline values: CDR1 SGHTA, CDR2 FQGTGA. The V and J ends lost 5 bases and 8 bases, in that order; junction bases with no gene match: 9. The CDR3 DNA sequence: TGTGCCAGCAGCAACCAGGGACAGAGTGATGAGCAGTTCTTC. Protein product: CASSNQGQSDEQFF.

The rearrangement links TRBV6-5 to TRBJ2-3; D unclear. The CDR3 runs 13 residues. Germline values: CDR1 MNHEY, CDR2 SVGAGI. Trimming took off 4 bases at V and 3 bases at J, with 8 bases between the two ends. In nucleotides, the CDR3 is TGTGCCAGCAGTTCCCGTGAGACAGATACGCAGTATTTT. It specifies CASSSRETDTQYF.

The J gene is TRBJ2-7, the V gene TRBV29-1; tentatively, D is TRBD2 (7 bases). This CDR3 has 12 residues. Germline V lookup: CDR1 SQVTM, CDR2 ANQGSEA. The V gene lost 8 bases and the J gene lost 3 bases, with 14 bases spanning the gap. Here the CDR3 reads CSTGGPNYEQYF. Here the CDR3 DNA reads TGCAGCACCGGGGGGCCCAACTACGAGCAGTACTTC.

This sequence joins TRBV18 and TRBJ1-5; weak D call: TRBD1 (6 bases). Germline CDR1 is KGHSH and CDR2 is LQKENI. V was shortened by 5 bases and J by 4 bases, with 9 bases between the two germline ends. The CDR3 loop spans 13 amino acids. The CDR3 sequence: CASSADRNQPQHF. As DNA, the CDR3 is TGTGCCAGCTCAGCTGACAGGAATCAGCCCCAGCATTTT.

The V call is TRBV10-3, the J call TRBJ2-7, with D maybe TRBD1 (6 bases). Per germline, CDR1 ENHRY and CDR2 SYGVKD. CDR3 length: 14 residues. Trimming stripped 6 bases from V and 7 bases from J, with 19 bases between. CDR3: CAIRPGHPSREQYF. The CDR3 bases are TGTGCCATCAGACCGGGACACCCATCTCGGGAGCAGTACTTC.

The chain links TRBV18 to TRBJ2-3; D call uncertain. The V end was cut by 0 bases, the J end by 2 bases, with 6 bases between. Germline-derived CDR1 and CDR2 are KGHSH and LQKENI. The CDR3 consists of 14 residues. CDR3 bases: TGTGCCAGCTCACCACCGCTACCCACAGATACGCAGTATTTT. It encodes CASSPPLPTDTQYF. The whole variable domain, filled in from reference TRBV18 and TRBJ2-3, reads NAGVMQNPRHLVRRRGQEARLRCSPMKGHSHVYWYRQLPEEGLKFMVYLQKENIIDESGMPKERFSAEFPKEGPSILRIQQVVRGDSAAYFCASSPPLPTDTQYFGPGTRLTVL.

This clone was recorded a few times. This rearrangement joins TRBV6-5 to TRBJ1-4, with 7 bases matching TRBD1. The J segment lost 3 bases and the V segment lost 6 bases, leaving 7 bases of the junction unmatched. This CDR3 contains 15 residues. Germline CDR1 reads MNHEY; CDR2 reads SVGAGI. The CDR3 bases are TGTGCCAGCAGGAGACAGGGAACTTCTAATGAAAAACTGTTTTTT. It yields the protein CASRRQGTSNEKLFF.

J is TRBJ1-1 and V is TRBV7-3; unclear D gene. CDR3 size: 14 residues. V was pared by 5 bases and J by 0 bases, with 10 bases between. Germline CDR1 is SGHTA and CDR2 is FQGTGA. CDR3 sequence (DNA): TGTGCCAGCAGCCAATCCGGGATGAACACTGAAGCTTTCTTT. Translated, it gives CASSQSGMNTEAFF.

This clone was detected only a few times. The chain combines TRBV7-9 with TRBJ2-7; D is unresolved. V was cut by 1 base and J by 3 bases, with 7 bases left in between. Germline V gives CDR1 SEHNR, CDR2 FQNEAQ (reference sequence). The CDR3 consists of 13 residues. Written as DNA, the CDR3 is TGTGCCAGCAGCTTAGACGAGTTCTACGAGCAGTACTTC. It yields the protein CASSLDEFYEQYF.

CDR3 loop: CASSFQGGEQYF. In DNA, the CDR3 is TGCGCCAGCAGCTTCCAAGGGGGTGAGCAGTACTTC. The chain is built from TRBV5-1 and TRBJ2-7, with D tentatively TRBD1 (6 bases). Per germline, CDR1 SGHRS and CDR2 YFSETQ. Trimming removed 2 bases at V and 7 bases at J, with 10 bases between. This CDR3 is 12 amino acids long.

CDR3 sequence (DNA): TGCGCCAGCAGCTTGCCGGGGGGCTCGTCTGACCAAGAGACCCAGTACTTC. This codes for CASSLPGGSSDQETQYF. V gene TRBV5-1 combines with J gene TRBJ2-5, with D possibly matching TRBD2 (7 bases). CDR1 and CDR2 (germline): SGHRS, YFSETQ. Trimming stripped 1 base from V and 0 bases from J, with 16 bases between. This CDR3 is 17 amino acids long. Combining the CDR3 with reference TRBV5-1 and TRBJ2-5 gives the whole variable domain KAGVTQTPRYLIKTRGQQVTLSCSPISGHRSVSWYQQTPGQGLQFLFEYFSETQRNKGNFPGRFSGRQFSNSRSEMNVSTLELGDSALYLCASSLPGGSSDQETQYFGPGTRLLVL.

The CDR3 DNA sequence: TGTGCCATCAGCCGAGGCCAAGAGACCCAGTACTTC. Translated: CAISRGQETQYF. This chain uses TRBV10-3 with TRBJ2-5; unclear D gene. Per the germline V gene, CDR1 is ENHRY and CDR2 is SYGVKD. Trimming pared 6 bases from V and 1 base from J, leaving 6 bases between. The CDR3 has 12 residues.

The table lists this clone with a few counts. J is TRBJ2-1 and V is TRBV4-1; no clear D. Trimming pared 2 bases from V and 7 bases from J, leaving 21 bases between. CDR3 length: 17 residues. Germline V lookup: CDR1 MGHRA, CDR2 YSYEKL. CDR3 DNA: TGCGCCAGCAGCCAACTACTCCCCGGGTATACAACGAATGAGCAGTTCTTC. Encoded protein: CASSQLLPGYTTNEQFF.

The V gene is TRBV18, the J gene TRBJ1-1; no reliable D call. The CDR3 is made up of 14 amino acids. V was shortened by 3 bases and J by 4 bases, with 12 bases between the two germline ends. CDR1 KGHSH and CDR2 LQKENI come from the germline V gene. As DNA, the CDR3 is TGTGCCAGCTCACCTGCAGGACTGACCACTGAAGCTTTCTTT. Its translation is CASSPAGLTTEAFF.

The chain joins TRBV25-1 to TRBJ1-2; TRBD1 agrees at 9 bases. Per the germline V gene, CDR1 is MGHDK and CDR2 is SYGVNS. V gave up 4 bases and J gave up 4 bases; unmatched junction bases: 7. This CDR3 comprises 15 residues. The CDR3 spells CASSGTGVKVYGYTF. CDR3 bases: TGTGCCAGCAGTGGGACAGGGGTTAAAGTCTATGGCTACACCTTC.

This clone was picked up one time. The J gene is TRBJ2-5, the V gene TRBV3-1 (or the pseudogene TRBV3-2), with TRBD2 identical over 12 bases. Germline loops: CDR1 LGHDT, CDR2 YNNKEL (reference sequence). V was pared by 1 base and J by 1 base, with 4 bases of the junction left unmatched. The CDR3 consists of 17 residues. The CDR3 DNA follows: TGTGCCAGCAGCCAAGGACTAGCGGGGGCCTTCCAAGAGACCCAGTACTTC. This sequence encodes CASSQGLAGAFQETQYF.

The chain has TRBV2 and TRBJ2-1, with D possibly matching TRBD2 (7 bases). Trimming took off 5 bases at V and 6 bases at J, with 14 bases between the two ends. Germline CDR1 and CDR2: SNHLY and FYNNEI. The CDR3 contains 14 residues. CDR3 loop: CASSTQGGVNEQFF. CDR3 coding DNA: TGTGCCAGCAGTACACAGGGAGGGGTCAATGAGCAGTTCTTC.

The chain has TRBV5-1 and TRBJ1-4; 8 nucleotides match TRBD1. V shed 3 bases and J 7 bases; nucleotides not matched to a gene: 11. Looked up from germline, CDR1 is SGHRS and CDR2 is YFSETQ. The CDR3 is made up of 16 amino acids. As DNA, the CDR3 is TGCGCCAGCAGCTGGACTTCAGGGGGCGCGGCTGAAAAACTGTTTTTT. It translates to CASSWTSGGAAEKLFF.

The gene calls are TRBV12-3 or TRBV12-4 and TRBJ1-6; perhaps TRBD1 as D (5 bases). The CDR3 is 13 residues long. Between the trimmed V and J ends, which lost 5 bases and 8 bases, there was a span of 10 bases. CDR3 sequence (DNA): TGTGCCAGCAGTGCTTTACAGGATTCACCCCTCCACTTT. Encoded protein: CASSALQDSPLHF.